The rows below give T cell receptor beta chains drawn from one sample of a study of T cells in Graves' hyperthyroidism and ophthalmopathy. TCRdb independently ran MiXCR on the multiplex PCR reads; one entry per CDR3 protein. This table has hundreds of thousands of distinct CDR3 sequences, roughly 25% appearing once. The sequencing sample was made of blood. Source of these receptors: a man aged 50-59 years with Graves' hyperthyroidism. CDR3s include the opening cysteine and the closing phenylalanine or tryptophan. Size values are once, few and many counts, or a class for expanded clones, and some rows have none.

v_gene | len | abundance | CDR3aa
TRBV12-3/TRBV12-4 | 16 | NA | CASSLLTGGHTGELFF
TRBV6-6 | 14 | NA | CASSYSIGGDTQYF
TRBV5-1 | 12 | few | CASRLGEYEQYF
TRBV6-1 | 15 | few | CASSRDRVRSGELFF
TRBV14 | 14 | NA | CASSRDTGNYGYTF
TRBV28 | 15 | NA | CASSLIGDGDYEQYF
TRBV3-1 | 17 | few | CASSQESFSGSGETQYF
TRBV5-1 | 15 | few | CASSLLAGGPFEQFF
TRBV19 | 14 | NA | CASSIQPLRTEAFF
TRBV6-1 | 13 | many | CASSVSRVETQYF
TRBV6-2/TRBV6-3 | 15 | NA | CASTRGGSIVREQYF
TRBV10-2 | 13 | few | CATGLDGYNEQFF
TRBV4-1 | 14 | NA | CASSQEGRGEKLFF
TRBV24-1 | 17 | many | CATSDPGTSGRGNEQFF
TRBV6-2/TRBV6-3 | 14 | NA | CATSRTSGGAEQFF
TRBV5-1 | 15 | few | CASTQGNGGQETQYF
TRBV11-2 | 14 | many | CASSRLAASYEQYF
TRBV20-1 | 14 | few | CSPEGEGASYEQYF
TRBV12-3/TRBV12-4 | 14 | few | CASTLQGAGTEAFF
TRBV27 | 16 | many | CASSSLHRQGSYEQYF
TRBV29-1 | 11 | NA | CSVERVETQYF
TRBV7-8 | 13 | NA | CASSQSRDTEAFF
TRBV5-1 | 14 | NA | CASKIYPNTGELFF
TRBV20-1 | 13 | NA | CSASDGNNSPLHF
TRBV2 | 13 | many | CASNKGPLGEQYF
TRBV7-9 | 18 | NA | CASSPSIPGTGKAFEAFF
TRBV28 | 13 | many | CASRRGVYNEQFF
TRBV19 | 13 | NA | CASSIDLNTEAFF
TRBV2 | 14 | NA | CASSYRQVEVGYTF
TRBV29-1 | 15 | NA | CSVEEGQGAYTEAFF
TRBV27 | 16 | NA | CASSLSMGPNTGELFF
TRBV29-1 | 12 | NA | CSVAVGSYEQYF
TRBV12-3/TRBV12-4 | 14 | many | CASRTSGRSNEQYF
TRBV7-8 | 17 | few | CASSLAILLQMNTEAFF
TRBV30 | 14 | NA | CAWSSLQGNYGYTF
TRBV6-2/TRBV6-3 | 18 | NA | CASSYSIRRPSATDTQYF
TRBV28 | 14 | NA | CASSFLDRKDGYTF
TRBV3-1 | 15 | many | CASSQEVYAGDGYTF
TRBV3-1 | 13 | NA | CGSRGAGANVLTF
TRBV19 | 16 | NA | CASRRTSGAGASVLTF
TRBV2 | 14 | many | CAILGEVGTDTQYF
TRBV28 | 14 | many | CASSNRQGVGEQFF
TRBV7-3 | 15 | few | CASSLRPGVQETQYF
TRBV20-1 | 16 | many | CSAPRPGGRFRNEQFF
TRBV30 | 12 | many | CAWTRGYAEAFF
TRBV6-1 | 14 | few | CASRGTSDYNEQFF